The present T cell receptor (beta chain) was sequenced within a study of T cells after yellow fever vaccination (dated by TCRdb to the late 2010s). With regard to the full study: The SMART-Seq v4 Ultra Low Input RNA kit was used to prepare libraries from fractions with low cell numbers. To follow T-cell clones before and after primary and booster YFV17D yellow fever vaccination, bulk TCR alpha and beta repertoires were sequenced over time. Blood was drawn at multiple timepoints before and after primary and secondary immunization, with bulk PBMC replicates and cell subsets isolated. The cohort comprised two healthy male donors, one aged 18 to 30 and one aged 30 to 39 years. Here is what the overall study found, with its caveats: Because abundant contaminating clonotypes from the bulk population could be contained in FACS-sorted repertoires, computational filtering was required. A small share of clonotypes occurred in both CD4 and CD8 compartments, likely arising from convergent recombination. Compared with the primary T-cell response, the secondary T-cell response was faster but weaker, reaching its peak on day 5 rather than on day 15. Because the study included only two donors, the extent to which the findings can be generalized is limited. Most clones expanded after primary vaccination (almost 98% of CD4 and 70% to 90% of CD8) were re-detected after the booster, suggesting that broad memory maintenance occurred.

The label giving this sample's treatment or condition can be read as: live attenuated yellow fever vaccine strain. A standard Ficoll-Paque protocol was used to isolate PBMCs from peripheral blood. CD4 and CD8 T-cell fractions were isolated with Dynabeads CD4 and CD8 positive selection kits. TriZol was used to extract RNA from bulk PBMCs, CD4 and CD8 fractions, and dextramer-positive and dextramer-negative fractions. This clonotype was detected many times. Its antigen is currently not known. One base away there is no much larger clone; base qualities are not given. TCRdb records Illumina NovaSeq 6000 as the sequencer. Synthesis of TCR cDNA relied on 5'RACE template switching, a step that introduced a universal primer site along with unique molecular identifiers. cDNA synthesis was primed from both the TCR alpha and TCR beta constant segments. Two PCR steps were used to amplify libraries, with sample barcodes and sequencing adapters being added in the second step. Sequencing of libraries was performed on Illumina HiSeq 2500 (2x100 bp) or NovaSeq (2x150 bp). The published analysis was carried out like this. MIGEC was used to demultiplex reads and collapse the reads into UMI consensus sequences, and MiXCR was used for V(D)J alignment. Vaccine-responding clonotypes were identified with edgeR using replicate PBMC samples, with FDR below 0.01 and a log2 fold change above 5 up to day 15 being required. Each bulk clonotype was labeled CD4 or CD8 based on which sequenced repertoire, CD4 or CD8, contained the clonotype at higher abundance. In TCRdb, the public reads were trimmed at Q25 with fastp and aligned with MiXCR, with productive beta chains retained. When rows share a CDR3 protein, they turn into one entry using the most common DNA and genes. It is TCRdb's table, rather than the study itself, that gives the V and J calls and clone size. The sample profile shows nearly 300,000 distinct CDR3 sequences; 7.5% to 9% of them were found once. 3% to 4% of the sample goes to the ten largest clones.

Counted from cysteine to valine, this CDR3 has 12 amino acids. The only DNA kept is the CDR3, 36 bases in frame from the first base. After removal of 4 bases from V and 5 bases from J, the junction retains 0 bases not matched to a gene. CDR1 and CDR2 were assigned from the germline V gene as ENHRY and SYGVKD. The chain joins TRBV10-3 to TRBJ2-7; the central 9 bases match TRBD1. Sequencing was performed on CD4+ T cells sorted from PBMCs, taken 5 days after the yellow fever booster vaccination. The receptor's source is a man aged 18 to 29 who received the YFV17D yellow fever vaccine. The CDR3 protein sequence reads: CAISGTGDEQYV. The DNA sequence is TGTGCCATCAGTGGGACAGGGGACGAGCAGTACGTC.